Below are 21 T cell receptor beta chains sequenced from a single sample in a study of cytomegalovirus exposure and HLA in healthy donors. Primers: 60 Vbeta forward and 13 Jbeta reverse. Assay used: immunoSEQ multiplex PCR; TCRdb lists only in-frame clones, some missing. The table records roughly 150,000 clones, approximately 81% of them present only once. The specimen sequenced was PBMCs. The origin of the receptors is a man aged 25 to 45 in good health and CMV-seronegative.

V usage is TRBV7-3 and J usage is TRBJ2-1, with 10 bases matching TRBD2. CDR3 length: 14 residues. V lost 1 base and J lost 10; bases outside the gene matches: 4. Germline values: CDR1 SGHTA, CDR2 FQGTGA. The chain's CDR3 is CASSLKREGPEQFF. The CDR3 nucleotides are TGTGCCAGCAGCTTAAAGCGGGAGGGACCCGAGCAGTTCTTC.

This sequence joins TRBV6-5 and TRBJ2-2; 8 nucleotides line up with TRBD2. Looked up from germline, CDR1 is MNHEY and CDR2 is SVGAGI. Trimming cost V 7 bases and J 0 bases; bases outside gene matches: 4. The CDR3 extends over 15 amino acids. CDR3 loop: CASTLLAANTGELFF. The CDR3 coding sequence is TGTGCCAGCACTTTACTAGCGGCGAACACCGGGGAGCTGTTTTTT.

This clone is a singleton in its sample. The rearrangement joins TRBV4-1 to TRBJ2-2; 11 nucleotides match TRBD2. Looked up from germline, CDR1 is MGHRA and CDR2 is YSYEKL. The V and J ends lost 0 bases and 7 bases, in that order; junction bases with no gene match: 7. The CDR3 is 17 amino acids. In nucleotides, the CDR3 is TGCGCCAGCAGCCAAGAGGGTAGCGGGAGGGCCAACGGGGAGCTGTTTTTT. Translated, it gives CASSQEGSGRANGELFF.

In DNA, the CDR3 is TGTGCCAGCAGCCTCAGACTAGCGGGCGGGGAGCTGTTTTTT. It translates to CASSLRLAGGELFF. The chain recombines TRBV9 with TRBJ2-2; 10 bases are shared with TRBD2. This CDR3 spans 14 amino acids. Germline V gene sequence: CDR1 SGDLS, CDR2 YYNGEE. V was clipped by 4 bases and J by 7 bases; unmatched bases: 4.

This rearrangement joins TRBV5-1 to TRBJ2-7, with TRBD1 matching over 7 bases. Trimming at V came to 0 bases and at J to 3 bases, leaving 0 bases not matched to a gene. The V gene's germline CDR1 is SGHRS and CDR2 YFSETQ. The CDR3 length is 13 residues. CDR3 residues: CASSLDRGYEQYF. The CDR3 DNA reads as TGCGCCAGCAGCTTGGACAGGGGCTACGAGCAGTACTTC.

The V and J genes are TRBV5-1 and TRBJ1-4; 10 bases are a match to TRBD1. V was pared by 9 bases and J by 0 bases, with 11 bases of the junction left unmatched. This CDR3 has 17 residues. CDR1 SGHRS and CDR2 YFSETQ come from the germline V gene. The CDR3 bases are TGCGCCACCAGACAGGGGGCGATCCTTGCAACTAATGAAAAACTGTTTTTT. It codes for CATRQGAILATNEKLFF.

The chain couples TRBV5-1 to TRBJ2-3; 7 positions match TRBD2. From germline, CDR1 is SGHRS and CDR2 YFSETQ. The J segment lost 2 bases and the V segment lost 1 base, leaving 4 bases of the junction unmatched. The length of the CDR3 is 15 residues. The CDR3 region has the DNA TGCGCCAGCAGCTTGCTAGCGGATGACACAGATACGCAGTATTTT. This encodes CASSLLADDTDTQYF.

The chain joins TRBV13 to TRBJ2-5, with no clear D. The J call is uncertain, as TRBJ2-7 better fits the DNA end. The CDR3 is made up of 14 amino acids. Looked up from germline, CDR1 is PRHDT and CDR2 is FYEKMQ (reference sequence). DNA for the CDR3: TGTGCCAGCAGCTTAGGACAGATTCTTTACGAGCAGTACTTC. It translates to CASSLGQILYEQYF.

The chain is built from TRBV11-2 and TRBJ1-2; 7 nucleotides line up with TRBD1. Germline CDR1 and CDR2: SGHAT and FQNNGV. V shed 3 bases and J 2 bases; nucleotides not matched to a gene: 12. The CDR3 consists of 17 residues. CDR3: CASSFHRDSGLNYGYTF. CDR3 nucleotide sequence: TGTGCCAGCAGCTTTCACCGGGACAGCGGGTTGAACTATGGCTACACCTTC.

This sequence joins TRBV19 and TRBJ2-3, with D perhaps matching TRBD2 (5 bases). The CDR3 is made up of 15 amino acids. Germline CDR1 and CDR2: LNHDA and SQIVND (reference sequence). Trimming took 3 bases from V and 4 from J, leaving 14 bases between them. CDR3 sequence reads: CASSISGAGADTQYF. CDR3 in DNA: TGTGCCAGTAGTATTTCAGGCGCCGGGGCAGATACGCAGTATTTT.

Details on this clone: Other DNA sequences in the same sample also yield this CDR3. This chain joins TRBV19 and TRBJ2-2; D possibly corresponds to TRBD1 (5 bases). The CDR3 covers 16 residues. Trimming cost V 2 bases and J 1 base, with 11 bases left between them. The germline V gene has CDR1 LNHDA and CDR2 SQIVND (reference sequence). CDR3: CASSIKGALNTGELFF. The CDR3 nucleotides read TGTGCCAGTAGTATAAAAGGGGCCCTGAACACCGGGGAGCTGTTTTTT. Filled out from reference TRBV19 and TRBJ2-2, the complete variable domain reads DGGITQSPKYLFRKEGQNVTLSCEQNLNHDAMYWYRQDPGQGLRLIYYSQIVNDFQKGDIAEGYSVSREKKESFPLTVTSAQKNPTAFYLCASSIKGALNTGELFFGEGSRLTVL.

J is TRBJ2-1 and V is TRBV7-2; TRBD2 aligns across 7 bases. The CDR3 extends over 16 amino acids. The trim removed 1 base at V and 5 bases at J, leaving 8 bases unmatched. The V gene's germline CDR1 is SGHTA and CDR2 FQGNSA. In DNA, the CDR3 is TGTGCCAGCAGCTTAGGTGGTGGGAGGGATCACAATGAGCAGTTCTTC. It encodes CASSLGGGRDHNEQFF.

This chain links TRBV7-9 with TRBJ1-1; 8 positions match TRBD1. With 5 bases clipped from V and 8 bases from J, the junction kept 7 bases outside the gene matches. The CDR3 is made up of 13 amino acids. The germline V gene has CDR1 SEHNR and CDR2 FQNEAQ (reference sequence). CDR3 amino acids: CASSKGQGREAFF. CDR3 bases: TGTGCCAGCAGCAAAGGACAGGGAAGAGAAGCTTTCTTT.

The gene calls are TRBV23-1 and TRBJ2-7; D is possibly TRBD1 (6 bases). TRBV23-1 qualifies as an ORF whose function is uncertain. V was shortened by 6 bases and J by 4 bases, with 16 bases between the two germline ends. This CDR3 is 14 amino acids long. CDR3 bases: TGCGCCAGCAGCCGGGCAGGGGTTAGGTACGAGCAGTACTTC. This translates into CASSRAGVRYEQYF.

The genes are TRBV10-3 and TRBJ2-1; 11 nucleotides line up with TRBD1. With 0 bases clipped from V and 8 bases from J, the junction kept 9 bases outside the gene matches. CDR1 is ENHRY and CDR2 is SYGVKD in the germline V gene. CDR3 length: 17 amino acids. CDR3 bases: TGTGCCATCAGTGAGTCGGGGACAGGGGGGTTCTCCTATGAGCAGTTCTTC. Translating it yields CAISESGTGGFSYEQFF.

The J gene is TRBJ2-1, the V gene TRBV5-4, with 7 bases identical to TRBD2. This CDR3 has 16 residues. V shed 4 bases and J 3 bases; nucleotides not matched to a gene: 10. CDR1 and CDR2 (germline): SGHNT, YYREEE (reference sequence). Here the CDR3 reads CASSPAAQRDYNEQFF. CDR3 nucleotides: TGTGCCAGCAGCCCCGCGGCCCAGCGGGACTACAATGAGCAGTTCTTC.

V is TRBV19 and J is TRBJ1-4, with 8 bases lining up with TRBD1. The CDR3 totals 16 residues. The trim removed 4 bases at V and 0 bases at J, leaving 4 bases unmatched. Per germline, CDR1 LNHDA and CDR2 SQIVND (reference sequence). This CDR3 reads CASSTGGITTNEKLFF. The CDR3 DNA is TGTGCCAGTAGTACAGGGGGCATCACAACTAATGAAAAACTGTTTTTT.

V usage is TRBV7-6 and J usage is TRBJ2-3; TRBD2 matches at 12 bases. Per germline, CDR1 SGHVS and CDR2 FNYEAQ. V trimming: 5 bases; J trimming: 5 bases; junction bases outside the gene matches: 5. This CDR3 contains 15 residues. The CDR3 is CASSAPSGREDTQYF. The CDR3 nucleotides are TGTGCCAGCAGCGCCCCTAGCGGGAGGGAAGATACGCAGTATTTT. Full variable domain (outside the CDR3, taken from reference TRBV7-6 and TRBJ2-3): GAGVSQSPRYKVTKRGQDVALRCDPISGHVSLYWYRQALGQGPEFLTYFNYEAQQDKSGLPNDRFSAERPEGSISTLTIQRTEQRDSAMYRCASSAPSGREDTQYFGPGTRLTVL.

V usage is TRBV19 and J usage is TRBJ2-7; 11 bases align to TRBD1. Germline V gene lookup returns CDR1 LNHDA and CDR2 SQIVND (reference sequence). J gave up 2 bases and V 5 bases, and 8 bases lay outside the gene matches. There are 16 residues in the CDR3. The CDR3 DNA reads TGTGCCAGTAGTCCTGGACAGGGGGCGCCCCCCTACGAGCAGTACTTC. This gives the protein CASSPGQGAPPYEQYF.

The chain uses TRBV2 and TRBJ2-7, with 7 bases matching TRBD1. V lost 6 bases, J lost 1 base, and 3 bases stayed unmatched. The V gene's germline CDR1 is SNHLY and CDR2 FYNNEI. The CDR3 extends over 13 amino acids. The CDR3 sequence is CASRRTGSYEQYF. The CDR3 DNA is TGTGCCAGCAGGCGGACAGGATCCTACGAGCAGTACTTC.

The CDR3 nucleotides read TGTGCCAGCTCCCCATTAGAGGGAAAGAATTCACCCCTCCACTTT. Encoded protein: CASSPLEGKNSPLHF. This sequence joins TRBV18 and TRBJ1-6; D unclear. CDR3 size: 15 residues. Trimming left V 6 bases short and J 7 bases short, with 16 bases between. Germline values: CDR1 KGHSH, CDR2 LQKENI.